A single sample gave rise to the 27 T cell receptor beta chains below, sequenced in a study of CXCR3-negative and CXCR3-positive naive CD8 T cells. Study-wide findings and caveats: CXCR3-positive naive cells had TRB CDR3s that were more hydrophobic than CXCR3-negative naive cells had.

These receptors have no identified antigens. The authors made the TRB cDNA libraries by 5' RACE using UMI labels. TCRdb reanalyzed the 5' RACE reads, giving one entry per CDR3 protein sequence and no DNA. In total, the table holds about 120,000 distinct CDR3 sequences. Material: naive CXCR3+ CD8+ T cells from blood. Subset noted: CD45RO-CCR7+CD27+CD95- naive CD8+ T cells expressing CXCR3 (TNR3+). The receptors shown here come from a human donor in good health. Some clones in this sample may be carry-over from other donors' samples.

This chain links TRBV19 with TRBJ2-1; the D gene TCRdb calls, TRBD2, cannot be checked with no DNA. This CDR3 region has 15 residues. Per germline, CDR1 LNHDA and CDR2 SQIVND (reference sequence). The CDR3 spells CASSIGLAGHNEQFF.

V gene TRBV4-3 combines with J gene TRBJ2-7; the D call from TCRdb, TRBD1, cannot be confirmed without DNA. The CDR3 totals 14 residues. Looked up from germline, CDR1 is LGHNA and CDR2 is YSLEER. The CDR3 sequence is CASSHADRGYEQYF.

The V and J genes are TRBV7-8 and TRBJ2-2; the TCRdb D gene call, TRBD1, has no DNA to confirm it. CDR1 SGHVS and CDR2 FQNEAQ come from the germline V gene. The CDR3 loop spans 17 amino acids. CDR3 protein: CASSSLTLSTNTGELFF.

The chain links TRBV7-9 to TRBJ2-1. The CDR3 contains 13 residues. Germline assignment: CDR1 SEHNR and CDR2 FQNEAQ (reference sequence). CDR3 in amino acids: CASSLYQDNEQFF.

The CDR3 region is CASTKGENEQFF. This chain links TRBV7-9 with TRBJ2-1; the D call from TCRdb, TRBD2, cannot be confirmed without DNA. Germline CDR1 reads SEHNR; CDR2 reads FQNEAQ (reference sequence). The CDR3 sequence is 12 residues long.

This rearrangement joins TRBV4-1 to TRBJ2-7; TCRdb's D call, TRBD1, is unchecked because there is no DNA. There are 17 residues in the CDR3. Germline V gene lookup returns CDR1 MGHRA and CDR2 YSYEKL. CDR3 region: CASSQAPPGTSAYEQYF.

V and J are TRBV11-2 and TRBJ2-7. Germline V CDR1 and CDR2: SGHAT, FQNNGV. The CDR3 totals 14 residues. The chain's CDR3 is CASSFLTPTYEQYF.

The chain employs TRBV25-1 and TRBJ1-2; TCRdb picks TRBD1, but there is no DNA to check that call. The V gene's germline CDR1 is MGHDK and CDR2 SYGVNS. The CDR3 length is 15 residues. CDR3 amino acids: CASSEGPGGQSGYTF.

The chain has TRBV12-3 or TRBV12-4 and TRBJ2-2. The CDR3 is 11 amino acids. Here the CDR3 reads CASETTGELFF.

The CDR3 is CATSRGDRPALKGYTF. V usage is TRBV15 and J usage is TRBJ1-2; TCRdb returns TRBD1, unconfirmable since there is no DNA. The CDR3 length is 16 residues. Germline V gene sequence: CDR1 LNHNV, CDR2 YYDKDF (reference sequence).

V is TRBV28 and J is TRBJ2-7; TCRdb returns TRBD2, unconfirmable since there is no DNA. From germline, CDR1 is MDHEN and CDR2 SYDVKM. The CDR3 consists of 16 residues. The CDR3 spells CASSFSGASLEAEQYF.

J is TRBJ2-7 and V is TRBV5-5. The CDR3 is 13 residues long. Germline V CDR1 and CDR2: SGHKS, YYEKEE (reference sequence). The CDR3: CASTLGVSYEQYF. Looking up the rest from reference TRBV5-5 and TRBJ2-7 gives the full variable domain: DAGVTQSPTHLIKTRGQQVTLRCSPISGHKSVSWYQQVLGQGPQFIFQYYEKEERGRGNFPDRFSARQFPNYSSELNVNALLLGDSALYLCASTLGVSYEQYFGPGTRLTVT.

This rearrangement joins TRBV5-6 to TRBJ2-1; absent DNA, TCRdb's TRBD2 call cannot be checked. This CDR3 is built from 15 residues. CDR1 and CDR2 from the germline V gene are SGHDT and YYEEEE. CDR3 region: CPSSPGLLGYNEQFF.

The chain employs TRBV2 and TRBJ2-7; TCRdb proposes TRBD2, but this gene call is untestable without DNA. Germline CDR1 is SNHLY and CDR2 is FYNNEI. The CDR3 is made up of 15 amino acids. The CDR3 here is CASSGGTSGLYEQYF.

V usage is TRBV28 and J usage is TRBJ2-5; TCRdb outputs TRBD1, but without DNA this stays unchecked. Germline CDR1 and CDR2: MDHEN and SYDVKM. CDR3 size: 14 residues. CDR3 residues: CASSLLGGQETQYF. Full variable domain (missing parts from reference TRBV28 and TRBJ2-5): DVKVTQSSRYLVKRTGEKVFLECVQDMDHENMFWYRQDPGLGLRLIYFSYDVKMKEKGDIPEGYSVSREKKERFSLILESASTNQTSMYLCASSLLGGQETQYFGPGTRLLVL.

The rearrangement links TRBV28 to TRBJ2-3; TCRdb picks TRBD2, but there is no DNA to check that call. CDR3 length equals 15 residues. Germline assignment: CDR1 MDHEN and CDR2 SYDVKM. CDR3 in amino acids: CASSVTSGTTDTQYF.

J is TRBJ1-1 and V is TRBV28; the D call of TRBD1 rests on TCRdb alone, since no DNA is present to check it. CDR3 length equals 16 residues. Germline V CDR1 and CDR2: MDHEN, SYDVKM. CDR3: CASSPLGVALNTEAFF.

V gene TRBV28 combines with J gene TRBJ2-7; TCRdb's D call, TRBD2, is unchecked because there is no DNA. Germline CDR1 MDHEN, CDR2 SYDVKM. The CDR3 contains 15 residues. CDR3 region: CASSSTSGTAYEQYF.

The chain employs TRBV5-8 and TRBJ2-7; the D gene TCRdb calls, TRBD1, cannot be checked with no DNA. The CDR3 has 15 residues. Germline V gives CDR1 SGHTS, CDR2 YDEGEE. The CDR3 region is CASSRTTGLGYEQYF.

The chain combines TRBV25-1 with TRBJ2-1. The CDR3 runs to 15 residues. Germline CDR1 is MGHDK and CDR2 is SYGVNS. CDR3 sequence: CASSEYFRGGNEQFF.

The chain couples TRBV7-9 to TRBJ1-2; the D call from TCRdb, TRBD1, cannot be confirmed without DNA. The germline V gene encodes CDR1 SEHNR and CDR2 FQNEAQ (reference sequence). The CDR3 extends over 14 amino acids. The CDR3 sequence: CASSKTPSSYGYTF.

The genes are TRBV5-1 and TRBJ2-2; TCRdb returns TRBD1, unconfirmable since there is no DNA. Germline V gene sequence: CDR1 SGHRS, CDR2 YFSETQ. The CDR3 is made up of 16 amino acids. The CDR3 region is CASSLEGGASTGELFF.

This chain's CDR3 is CATSRLIWDEQYF. The chain links TRBV15 to TRBJ2-7. CDR1 and CDR2 (germline): LNHNV, YYDKDF (reference sequence). The CDR3 extends over 13 amino acids.

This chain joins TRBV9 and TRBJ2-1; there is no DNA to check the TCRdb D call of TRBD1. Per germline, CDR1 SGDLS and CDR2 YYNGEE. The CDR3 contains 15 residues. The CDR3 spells CASSPPDRDILEQFF. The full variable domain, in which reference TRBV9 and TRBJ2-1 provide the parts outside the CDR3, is DSGVTQTPKHLITATGQRVTLRCSPRSGDLSVYWYQQSLDQGLQFLIQYYNGEERAKGNILERFSAQQFPDLHSELNLSSLELGDSALYFCASSPPDRDILEQFFGPGTRLTVL.

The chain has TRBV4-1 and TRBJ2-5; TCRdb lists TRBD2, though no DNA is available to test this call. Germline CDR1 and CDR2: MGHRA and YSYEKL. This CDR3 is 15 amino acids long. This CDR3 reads CASSPRRAGQETQYF.

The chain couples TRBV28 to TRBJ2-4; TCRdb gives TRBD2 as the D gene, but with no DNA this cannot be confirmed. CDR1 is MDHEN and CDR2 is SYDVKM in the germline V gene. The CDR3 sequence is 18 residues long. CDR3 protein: CASSLFMGLAGAENIRYF.

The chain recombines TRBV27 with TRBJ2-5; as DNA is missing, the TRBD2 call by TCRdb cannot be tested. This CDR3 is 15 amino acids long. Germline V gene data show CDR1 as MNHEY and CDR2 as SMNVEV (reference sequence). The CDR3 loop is CATHLTSGGQETQYF.